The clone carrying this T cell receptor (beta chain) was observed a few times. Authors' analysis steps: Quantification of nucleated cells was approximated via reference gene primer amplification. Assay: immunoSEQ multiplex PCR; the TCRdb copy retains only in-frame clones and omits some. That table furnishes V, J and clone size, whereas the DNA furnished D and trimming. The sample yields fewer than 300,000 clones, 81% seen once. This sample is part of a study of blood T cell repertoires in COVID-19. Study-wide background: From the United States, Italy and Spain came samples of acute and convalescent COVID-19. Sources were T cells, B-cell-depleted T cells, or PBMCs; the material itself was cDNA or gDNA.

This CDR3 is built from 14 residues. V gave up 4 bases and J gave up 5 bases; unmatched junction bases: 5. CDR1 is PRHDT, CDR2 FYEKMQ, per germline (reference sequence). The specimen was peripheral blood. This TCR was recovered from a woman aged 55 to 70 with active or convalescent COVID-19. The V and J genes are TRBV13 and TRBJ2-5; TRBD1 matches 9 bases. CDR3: CASSSDRGRETQYF. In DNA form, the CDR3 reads TGTGCCAGCAGCTCGGACAGGGGTCGGGAGACCCAGTACTTC.